This T cell receptor (beta chain) was documented in a study of blood T cell repertoires in COVID-19. Study context: The United States, Italy and Spain were the sources of the acute and convalescent COVID-19 samples. T cells, B-cell-depleted T cells, or PBMCs supplied cDNA or gDNA.

The germline CDR1 and CDR2 sequences are MNHEY and SMNVEV (reference sequence). The ends lost 5 bases at V and 6 bases at J; junction bases unmatched: 14. The CDR3 sequence is 17 residues long. TCRdb's table, derived via immunoSEQ multiplex PCR, lists solely in-frame clones and lacks some. The sample has approximately 170,000 clones, about nine tenths seen once. The material sequenced was peripheral blood. This TCR came from a man aged 30 to 45 with acute or convalescent COVID-19. The chain combines TRBV27 with TRBJ2-1, with 9 bases identical to TRBD2. In nucleotides, the CDR3 is TGTGCCAGCAGTCCGTTTTCGGGACTAGCCGAGTCCAATGAGCAGTTCTTC. It is translated as CASSPFSGLAESNEQFF.